This T cell receptor (beta chain) was retrieved from a study of blood T cell repertoires in COVID-19. CDR1 is MDHEN, CDR2 SYDVKM, per germline. V lost 6 bases, J lost 5 bases, and 5 bases stayed unmatched. This CDR3 is built from 14 residues. The repertoire was sequenced with immunoSEQ multiplex PCR; TCRdb's copy has only in-frame clones and lacks some. The table includes 70,000 or so clones, 80% to 90% detected once. Material: peripheral blood. V is TRBV28 and J is TRBJ1-4; 8 nucleotides match TRBD1. This TCR was recovered from a woman in her late teens or twenties with acute or convalescent COVID-19. CDR3: CASRIQGGNEKLFF. DNA of the CDR3: TGTGCCAGCAGGATACAGGGGGGGAATGAAAAACTGTTTTTT.